This T cell receptor beta chain was captured in a study of blood T cell repertoires in COVID-19. Study details: From T cells, B-cell-depleted T cells, or PBMCs came the material, which was cDNA or gDNA.

Measured with immunoSEQ multiplex PCR; TCRdb has only the in-frame clones, and not every one. The table lists around 300,000 clones, 85% to 90% of them singletons. Sequencing was carried out using PBMCs or T cells enriched from blood (not recorded which). The TCR was taken from a woman aged 55-70 years in a cohort exposed to, infected with or recovered from COVID-19 (not recorded which).

CDR3: CASSPKPGTSGSESEQYF. The CDR3 coding sequence is TGTGCCAGCAGCCCCAAGCCGGGGACTAGCGGGTCTGAGAGCGAGCAGTACTTC. V usage is TRBV14 and J usage is TRBJ2-7; 12 positions match TRBD2. The V gene's germline CDR1 is SGHDN and CDR2 FVKESK. V trimming: 4 bases; J trimming: 6 bases; junction bases outside the gene matches: 16. The CDR3 has 18 amino acids.